This entry is about one T cell receptor beta chain. Its specificity is not known. The CDR3 sequence is 13 residues long. The V and J ends lost 9 bases and 3 bases, in that order; junction bases with no gene match: 4. CDR1 and CDR2 (germline): LNHDA, SQIVND (reference sequence). The data stem from a study of a mutant IDH1 vaccine in newly diagnosed glioma. Study as a whole: All eight of the vaccinations patients received fell in weeks 1, 3, 5, 7, 11, 15, 19 and 23. Vaccines were begun 4-6 weeks after radiotherapy alone, or with temozolomide cycles.

Data came from immunoSEQ multiplex PCR; TCRdb stores just in-frame clones and leaves some out. The sample includes around 120,000 clones, 80% of them seen just once. This sample's time point: week 11, during vaccination. Vaccine doses each comprised 300 ug of mutant IDH1 20-mer peptide, with topical imiquimod. This sequence originates from a man aged 35-49 years with glioma. The chain carries TRBV19 and TRBJ2-7, with 11 bases that match TRBD2. Sample: PBMCs, taken from a glioma patient whose treatment included an IDH1 peptide vaccine. The CDR3 is CASGTSGNYEQYF. The CDR3 region has the DNA TGTGCCAGCGGGACTAGCGGAAACTACGAGCAGTACTTC.